This T cell receptor (beta chain) was sequenced for a study of siplizumab effects on memory and regulatory T cells (dated by TCRdb to about 2019). Background on the whole study: The study examined how the anti-CD2 antibody siplizumab affects alloreactive T-cell subsets in allogeneic mixed lymphocyte reactions built from human PBMCs. The investigation overall reported the following: In reactions with siplizumab, an average of approximately 69% of mappable alloreactive CD4+ clones were Treg-derived, compared with around 28% in control reactions. Sequences below about 10^-5 frequency were poorly captured, so only a minor fraction of alloreactive clones could be mapped to unstimulated subsets. The cumulative frequency of alloreactive sequences that could be traced back to unstimulated CD4+ memory T cells was significantly reduced by siplizumab. Whether proliferating Tregs from siplizumab cultures were suppressive was not functionally confirmed. A naive or memory phenotype could not be assigned to roughly 75-96% of proliferating CD4+ or CD8+ clones. Unstimulated naive T cells appeared to be more diverse than memory T cells, and naive cells seemed to make a substantial contribution to the alloresponse.

Sorted unstimulated T cells and proliferating T cells recovered from mixed lymphocyte reactions underwent TCRbeta CDR3 sequencing. Fresh whole blood from 9 to 11 HLA-typed healthy donors was used as the source from which PBMCs were isolated. Unstimulated CD4+ non-regulatory T cells were FACS-sorted to map the origin of alloreactive clones. The library was built by means of the immunoSEQ multiplex PCR assay. Roughly 10^5 TCR templates per sample were assayed on the deep sequencing platform. Genomic DNA extracted from sorted T cells was used for TCRbeta CDR3 sequencing. Turning to the authors' computational methods: The R programming language was used for clonal analysis of the TCRbeta CDR3 data. Alloreactive CD4+ and CD8+ clones were identified by comparing unstimulated samples to CFSE-low samples taken after the reaction. By matching sequences to the repertoires of sorted unstimulated Treg and non-Treg cells, each alloreactive CD4+ clone was assigned a regulatory or non-regulatory origin. TCRdb re-hosts the immuneACCESS table, in-frame sequences only. Its copies lack some clones; in the studies checked, an unresolved V gene accounts for under half of them, and the cause for the rest is not known. V and J calls and clone size come straight from that table; D and trimming were deduced from the DNA. The sample table records some 100,000 clones; 90% to 95% of these occur just once. 1% to 1.5% of the sample goes to the ten largest clones.

Reading from cysteine to phenylalanine, the CDR3 counts 16 amino acids. The sequence is cut down to CDR3 DNA, 48 bases in frame from base 1. V is trimmed back by 4 bases and J by 7 bases, and the junction contains 11 bases that no gene match accounts for. From the germline V gene (reference sequence), CDR1 is MNHEY and CDR2 is SMNVEV. Comments on this clone: The antigen it binds to is not known. Base qualities were left out, and no much larger clone turns up one base away.

The sequenced material came from non-Treg CD4+ T cells sorted from blood. This specimen's cell subset or site label, interpreted: FACS-sorted unstimulated CD4+ non-regulatory T cells. The sequence was obtained from a human donor in good health. This chain joins TRBV27 to TRBJ2-1; a stretch of 9 junction bases matches TRBD2. The DNA sequence is as follows: TGTGCCAGCAGTTCCACCCCCGGACTAGCGCATAATGAGCAGTTCTTC. This codes for CASSSTPGLAHNEQFF.